Here is one T cell receptor beta chain with its context. Its antigen is still unknown. The record originates from a study of CD8 T cells in ankylosing spondylitis. Germline-derived CDR1 and CDR2 are SGDLS and YYNGEE. The CDR3 has 16 residues. V lost 0 bases to trimming and J lost 0 bases, with 7 bases between them. Libraries for TCR beta were made by quantitative 5'-RACE with molecular barcodes. MiXCR, applied by TCRdb to the 5' RACE reads, yields one record per CDR3 protein. The data contain 250,000 to 400,000 distinct CDR3 sequences, roughly 10% of them seen just once; the ten biggest clones take up about 10%. Findings and limits, study-wide: Disease-linked clones were reportedly significantly enriched in matched ankylosing spondylitis synovial fluid. There was a TCR beta motif, made of several highly homologous variants, that appeared characteristic of ankylosing spondylitis blood. Disease-linked clones displayed a CD8+ phenotype and appeared relatively rarely in peripheral blood.

The chain employs TRBV9 and TRBJ1-6; unclear D gene. This sequence was found in a female donor with ankylosing spondylitis or in good health (not recorded which). The sequenced sample consisted of blood, either unsorted or a sorted T cell fraction (not recorded which). This chain's CDR3 is CASSVDAGSYNSPLHF. The DNA of the CDR3 is TGTGCCAGCAGCGTAGATGCAGGCTCCTATAATTCACCCCTCCACTTT.